Sequencing of this T cell receptor (beta chain) was carried out in a study of identical twins. cDNA molecules carried unique molecular identifiers, and template switching added a universal primer site. TCRdb fed the 5' RACE reads into MiXCR, producing one record per CDR3 protein. The sample holds about 520,000 distinct CDR3 sequences, under 25% seen once. The CDR3 extends over 15 amino acids. Trimming removed 0 bases from V and 2 bases from J, with 9 bases in between. Germline V gene lookup returns CDR1 SGHDT and CDR2 YYEEEE. This clonotype has only a few counts. Its cognate antigen is unknown. Study outcomes and limitations: The study found that models underestimated out-of-frame TCR alpha sharing in monozygotic twins. The study found excess low generation probability among twin-shared out-of-frame alpha sequences.

This same sample was also taken into another study, of T cells expressing NK-cell markers. According to that study: HCMV specificity of expanded NKG2C+ T cell clones remained unclear.

The genes are TRBV5-6 and TRBJ1-5, with D unresolved. Material for sequencing was CD4+ T cells sorted from blood. This sequence originates from a woman between 18 and 29 years old in good health. The CDR3 nucleotides read TGTGCCAGCAGCTTGGACCCCGCGGGCAATCAGCCCCAGCATTTT. Translation gives CASSLDPAGNQPQHF.